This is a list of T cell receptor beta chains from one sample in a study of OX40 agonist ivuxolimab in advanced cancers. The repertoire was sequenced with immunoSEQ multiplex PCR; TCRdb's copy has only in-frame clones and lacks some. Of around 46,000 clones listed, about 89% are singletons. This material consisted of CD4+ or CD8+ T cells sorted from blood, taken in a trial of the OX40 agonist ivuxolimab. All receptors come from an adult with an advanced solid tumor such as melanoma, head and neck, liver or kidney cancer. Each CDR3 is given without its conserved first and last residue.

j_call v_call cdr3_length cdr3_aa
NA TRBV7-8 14 ASSFTSGGESYEQY
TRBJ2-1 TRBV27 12 ASRKAGDGNEQF
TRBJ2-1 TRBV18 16 ASSFPGVAGGPYNEQF
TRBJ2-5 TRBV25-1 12 ASSPSRLQETQY
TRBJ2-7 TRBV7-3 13 ASSLIGGGSYEQY
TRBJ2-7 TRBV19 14 ASSIVNGGPNYEQY
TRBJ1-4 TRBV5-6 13 ASSLAARGFEKLF
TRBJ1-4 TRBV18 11 ASSTGTAEKLF
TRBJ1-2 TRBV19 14 ASSILSTGGNYGYT
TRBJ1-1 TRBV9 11 ASSVGTHTEAF
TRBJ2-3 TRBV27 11 ASSLGMADTQY
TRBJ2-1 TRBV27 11 ASSLRAYNEQF
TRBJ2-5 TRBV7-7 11 ASSSSDGETQY
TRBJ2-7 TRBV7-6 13 ASSERLAGSYEQY
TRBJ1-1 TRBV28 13 ASSLFLLGNTEAF
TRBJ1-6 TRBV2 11 ASSDSYNSPLH
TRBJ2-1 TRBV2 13 ASTWREGTYNEQF
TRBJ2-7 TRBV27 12 ASSFFQGPYEQY
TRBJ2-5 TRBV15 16 ATSRVLSLAGGQETQY
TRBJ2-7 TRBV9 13 ASSLGLAGGYEQY
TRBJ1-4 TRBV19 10 ASRMGNEKLF
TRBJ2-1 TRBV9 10 ASSVEGGKQF